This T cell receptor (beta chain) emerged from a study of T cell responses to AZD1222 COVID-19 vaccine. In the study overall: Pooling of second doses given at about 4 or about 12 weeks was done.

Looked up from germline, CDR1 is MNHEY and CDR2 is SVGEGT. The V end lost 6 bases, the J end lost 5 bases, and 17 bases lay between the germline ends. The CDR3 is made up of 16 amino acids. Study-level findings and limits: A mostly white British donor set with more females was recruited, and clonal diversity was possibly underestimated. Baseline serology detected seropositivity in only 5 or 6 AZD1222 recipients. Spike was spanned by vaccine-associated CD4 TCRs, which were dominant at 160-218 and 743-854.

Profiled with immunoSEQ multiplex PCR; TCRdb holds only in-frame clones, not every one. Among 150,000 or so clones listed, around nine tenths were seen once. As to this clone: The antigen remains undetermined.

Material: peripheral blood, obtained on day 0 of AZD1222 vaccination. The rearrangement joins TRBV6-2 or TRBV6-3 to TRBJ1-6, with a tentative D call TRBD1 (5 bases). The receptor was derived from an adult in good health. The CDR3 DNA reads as TGTGCCAGCAGCCCTGCCCGGGGGGTGAATAATTCACCCCTCCACTTT. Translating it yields CASSPARGVNNSPLHF.